The 28 T cell receptor beta chains in this list originate from one sample, sequenced in a study of spatial heterogeneity in lung cancer. Overall study findings and caveats: Tumor mutation count correlated with how many alpha and beta TCRs expanded intratumorally.

Their antigens remain unidentified. Time point described: sample taken at primary tumor resection. In TCRdb, the 5' RACE reads were re-called with MiXCR into one record per CDR3 protein. Here the sample spans 4,000 to 6,000 distinct CDR3 sequences, approximately 6.1% being singletons. Sequencing used lung tumor tissue, obtained at surgery. These receptors were obtained from a female donor with early-stage non-small cell lung cancer.

This clonotype was recorded only once. Being off target in a library aimed at alpha chains, this beta chain has a size of little meaning. The J gene is TRBJ1-2, the V gene TRBV4-1, with D unresolved. V lost 4 bases, J lost 4 bases, and 13 bases lay in between. The CDR3 has 14 residues. Germline V gives CDR1 MGHRA, CDR2 YSYEKL. The CDR3 DNA follows: TGCGCCAGCAGCCCACAAGGAACGGGCTATGGCTACACCTTC. Amino acid sequence: CASSPQGTGYGYTF.

This clonotype has ten or more counts. This beta chain came through as a stray read in a library set up for alpha chains, and its size says little. The chain employs TRBV20-1 and TRBJ1-5, with D tentatively TRBD1 (6 bases). The V gene's germline CDR1 is DFQATT and CDR2 SNEGSKA (reference sequence). The CDR3 is made up of 18 amino acids. Trimming took off 2 bases at V and 2 bases at J, with 22 bases between the two ends. The CDR3 DNA is TGCAGTGCTAGACACCCGGGACACCAGGGGTTTCGCAATCAGCCCCAGCATTTT. This sequence encodes CSARHPGHQGFRNQPQHF.

This clonotype is categorized as medium-sized. This beta chain is an off-target read within a library intended for alpha chains, so its frequency means little. The chain combines TRBV5-1 with TRBJ2-3; no clear D gene. Germline loops: CDR1 SGHRS, CDR2 YFSETQ. This CDR3 contains 14 residues. The germline V and J ends were trimmed by 4 bases and 0 bases, with 9 bases remaining between them. CDR3 in DNA: TGCGCCAGCAGCCCTTCGACTAGCACAGATACGCAGTATTTT. It yields the protein CASSPSTSTDTQYF.

The sample holds many counts of this clonotype. This beta chain is off target for a library built for alpha chains, so its abundance means little. This chain uses TRBV9 with TRBJ2-1; TRBD1 might be the D (6 bases). Germline V CDR1 and CDR2: SGDLS, YYNGEE. The CDR3 extends over 16 amino acids. The V and J ends lost 0 bases and 4 bases respectively, with 14 bases between them. The CDR3 bases are TGTGCCAGCAGCGTAGCCGGGACACTAAGATACAATGAGCAGTTCTTC. As protein: CASSVAGTLRYNEQFF.

The table lists this clonotype with many counts. Little can be read into the size of this beta chain, an off-target read in a library designed for alpha chains. This CDR3 is CASSLGGVSGNTIYF. CDR3 sequence (DNA): TGTGCCAGCAGCTTAGGAGGGGTCTCTGGAAACACCATATATTTT. The rearrangement links TRBV7-9 to TRBJ1-3; D perhaps matches TRBD1 (5 bases). Trimming pared 1 base from V and 0 bases from J, leaving 7 bases between. The germline CDR1 and CDR2 sequences are SEHNR and FQNEAQ (reference sequence). The CDR3 is made up of 15 amino acids.

By share of the sample, this clonotype is large. Because this beta chain is a stray read in a library intended to capture alpha chains, its abundance should not be given much weight. The rearrangement links TRBV29-1 to TRBJ2-3; 7 nucleotides agree with TRBD1. V gave up 7 bases and J gave up 2 bases; unmatched junction bases: 6. CDR1 and CDR2 (germline): SQVTM, ANQGSEA. The CDR3 has 13 residues. CDR3 sequence (DNA): TGCAGCGCCCCGACAGGGTTCACAGATACGCAGTATTTT. Amino acid sequence: CSAPTGFTDTQYF.

This clonotype was seen many times. Being off target in a library aimed at alpha chains, this beta chain has a size of little meaning. The chain uses TRBV29-1 and TRBJ2-6; no reliable D call. CDR1 and CDR2 (germline): SQVTM, ANQGSEA. V was cut by 7 bases and J by 1 base, with 11 bases left in between. The CDR3 consists of 14 residues. CDR3 bases: TGCAGCGCGATATTCCGGTCTGGGGCCAACGTCCTGACTTTC. It codes for CSAIFRSGANVLTF. The entire variable domain, with the rest obtained from reference TRBV29-1 and TRBJ2-6, is as follows: SAVISQKPSRDICQRGTSLTIQCQVDSQVTMMFWYRQQPGQSLTLIATANQGSEATYESGFVIDKFPISRPNLTFSTLTVSNMSPEDSSIYLCSAIFRSGANVLTFGAGSRLTVL.

This clonotype was observed many times. This beta chain is off target for a library built for alpha chains, so its abundance means little. The gene calls are TRBV12-3 or TRBV12-4 and TRBJ2-3; 9 nucleotides agree with TRBD1. The ends lost 8 bases at V and 2 bases at J; junction bases unmatched: 2. This CDR3 has 13 amino acids. The CDR3 here is CASYRGHTDTQYF. CDR3 in DNA: TGTGCCAGCTACAGGGGGCACACAGATACGCAGTATTTT.

The table lists this clonotype with many counts. For a library built for alpha chains, this beta chain is a stray read; little rests on its size. DNA of the CDR3: TGCAGCGTTGACGATCGGGACAGGGGGCGGCAGACCCAGTACTTC. Translating it yields CSVDDRDRGRQTQYF. The chain is built from TRBV29-1 and TRBJ2-5; 12 bases agree with TRBD1. The CDR3 loop spans 15 amino acids. The ends lost 3 bases at V and 6 bases at J; junction bases unmatched: 8. CDR1 SQVTM and CDR2 ANQGSEA come from the germline V gene. Looking up the rest from reference TRBV29-1 and TRBJ2-5 gives the full variable domain: SAVISQKPSRDICQRGTSLTIQCQVDSQVTMMFWYRQQPGQSLTLIATANQGSEATYESGFVIDKFPISRPNLTFSTLTVSNMSPEDSSIYLCSVDDRDRGRQTQYFGPGTRLLVL.

This clonotype appeared many times. This beta chain was picked up by a library intended for alpha chains and is off target, so its count carries little meaning. The chain recombines TRBV7-2 with TRBJ2-3; 7 bases line up with TRBD2. This CDR3 has 15 amino acids. V trimming: 7 bases; J trimming: 0 bases; junction bases outside the gene matches: 7. The germline V gene has CDR1 SGHTA and CDR2 FQGNSA. In DNA form, the CDR3 reads TGTGCCAGCACCGGGGGGAGCTCTAGCACAGATACGCAGTATTTT. This codes for CASTGGSSSTDTQYF.

The sample holds many counts of this clonotype. This beta chain is off target for a library built for alpha chains, so its abundance means little. The gene calls are TRBV7-9 and TRBJ2-2, with TRBD1 matching 8 bases. CDR3 length: 15 residues. Germline CDR1 is SEHNR and CDR2 is FQNEAQ (reference sequence). Trimming cost V 4 bases and J 3 bases; bases outside gene matches: 4. CDR3: CASSSQGAHTGELFF. CDR3 in DNA: TGTGCCAGCAGCTCTCAGGGGGCGCACACCGGGGAGCTGTTTTTT. Full variable domain (remainder filled in from reference TRBV7-9 and TRBJ2-2): DTGVSQNPRHKITKRGQNVTFRCDPISEHNRLYWYRQTLGQGPEFLTYFQNEAQLEKSRLLSDRFSAERPKGSFSTLEIQRTEQGDSAMYLCASSSQGAHTGELFFGEGSRLTVL.

This clonotype occurred many times. With the library built for alpha chains, this beta chain is off target and its frequency is not meaningful. The chain recombines TRBV7-2 with TRBJ2-1; 11 bases map to TRBD2. The CDR3 length is 16 residues. V lost 1 base and J lost 6; bases outside the gene matches: 5. The germline gives CDR1 SGHTA, CDR2 FQGNSA. The CDR3 region is CASSLEASGGSNEQFF. The CDR3 DNA sequence: TGTGCCAGCAGCTTAGAGGCTAGCGGGGGGTCCAATGAGCAGTTCTTC.

This clonotype has at least ten counts. As an off-target read in a library built for alpha chains, this beta chain has a frequency of little significance. The rearrangement links TRBV5-1 to TRBJ2-7, with a weak D call TRBD1 (5 bases). This CDR3 comprises 16 residues. Between the trimmed V and J ends, which lost 0 bases and 0 bases, there was a span of 13 bases. The germline V gene has CDR1 SGHRS and CDR2 YFSETQ. The CDR3 DNA reads as TGCGCCAGCAGCTTGGAAGACAGAAAAAGCTCCTACGAGCAGTACTTC. It is translated as CASSLEDRKSSYEQYF.

By proportion, this clonotype is medium-sized. As an off-target read in a library built for alpha chains, this beta chain has a frequency of little significance. This chain connects TRBV11-1 to TRBJ2-5; unclear D gene. Trimming shortened V by 5 bases and J by 0 bases, and 13 bases separated the two germline ends. In germline, CDR1 is SGHAT, CDR2 FQDESV (reference sequence). This CDR3 has 15 amino acids. CDR3 bases: TGTGCCAGCAGCCAAGACATCGGGTACCAAGAGACCCAGTACTTC. Amino acids: CASSQDIGYQETQYF.

Note on this clonotype: One end of the junction is discordant with germline, which a read error may explain. Since the library was made to target alpha chains, this beta chain is a stray read and its abundance is not meaningful. The CDR3 is CASSDWDSNQPRHF. CDR3 nucleotides: TGCGCCAGCAGTGACTGGGATAGCAATCAGCCCCGGCATTTT. The gene calls are TRBV10-2 and TRBJ1-5; D is undetermined. The germline V gene encodes CDR1 WSHSY and CDR2 SAAADI. This CDR3 spans 14 amino acids.

This clonotype was picked up many times. Little can be read into the size of this beta chain, an off-target read in a library designed for alpha chains. The rearrangement links TRBV28 to TRBJ1-1; D might be TRBD1 (5 bases). V was clipped by 5 bases and J by 4 bases, with 11 bases between them. There are 13 residues in the CDR3. From germline, CDR1 is MDHEN and CDR2 SYDVKM. The CDR3 nucleotides are TGTGCCAGCAGTGACAGCACAGGCACTGAAGCTTTCTTT. This gives the protein CASSDSTGTEAFF.

In its sample, this clonotype is medium-sized (0.01 to 0.1%). This beta chain represents an off-target read in a library built for alpha chains; its size is of limited meaning. The gene calls are TRBV27 and TRBJ1-1, with 9 bases lining up with TRBD1. CDR1 MNHEY and CDR2 SMNVEV come from the germline V gene (reference sequence). Trimming removed 6 bases from V and 1 base from J; junction bases left unmatched: 3. This CDR3 has 14 residues. The CDR3 loop reads CASSEGQGNTEAFF. CDR3 DNA: TGTGCCAGCAGCGAGGGACAGGGGAACACTGAAGCTTTCTTT.

This clonotype is large within its sample. In a library made to pick up alpha chains, this beta chain is a stray read with a size that means little. The J gene is TRBJ2-2, the V gene TRBV20-1; a possible D gene is TRBD1 (5 bases). The CDR3 sequence is 15 residues long. The germline V gene has CDR1 DFQATT and CDR2 SNEGSKA (reference sequence). V was cut by 5 bases and J by 5 bases, with 18 bases left in between. The CDR3 loop is CSAELFDRQTGELFF. Here the CDR3 DNA reads TGCAGTGCTGAACTTTTCGACAGACAAACCGGGGAGCTGTTTTTT.

This clonotype was seen ten or more times. Since the library was made to target alpha chains, this beta chain is a stray read and its abundance is not meaningful. This chain links TRBV10-3 with TRBJ2-1, with 8 bases fitting TRBD2. With V trimmed by 11 bases and J by 3 bases, 9 bases remained unmatched. The CDR3 contains 14 residues. Germline V gene data show CDR1 as ENHRY and CDR2 as SYGVKD. CDR3 region: CAVAGTRNYNEQFF. The CDR3 nucleotides are TGTGCCGTCGCCGGGACTAGGAACTACAATGAGCAGTTCTTC.

The sample holds many counts of this clonotype. With the library built for alpha chains, this beta chain is off target and its frequency is not meaningful. The chain couples TRBV2 to TRBJ1-1; D is unclear. Germline V lookup: CDR1 SNHLY, CDR2 FYNNEI. This CDR3 region has 12 residues. The V gene lost 6 bases and the J gene lost 6 bases, with 11 bases spanning the gap. This CDR3 reads CASSLQSPEAFF. The CDR3 DNA reads as TGTGCCAGCAGCTTACAGAGTCCTGAAGCTTTCTTT.

This clonotype was found a few times. This beta chain is an off-target read within a library intended for alpha chains, so its frequency means little. This chain uses TRBV29-1 with TRBJ2-7; 14 bases align to TRBD2. CDR1 and CDR2 from the germline V gene are SQVTM and ANQGSEA. This CDR3 has 13 residues. V shed 6 bases, J shed 4 bases, and the junction held 2 bases outside the gene matches. The CDR3 here is CSVGLAGDYEQYF. The CDR3 region has the DNA TGCAGCGTGGGACTAGCGGGAGATTACGAGCAGTACTTC.

As regards this clonotype: Little can be read into the size of this beta chain, an off-target read in a library designed for alpha chains. The chain carries TRBV7-9 and TRBJ2-3; D unclear. Trimming removed 1 base at V and 9 bases at J, with 17 bases between. The V gene's germline CDR1 is SEHNR and CDR2 FQNEAQ (reference sequence). CDR3 length: 15 amino acids. The CDR3 DNA is TGTGCCAGCAGCTTAGAGCTCCGGGCCCCCAAGACGCAGTATTTT. It is translated as CASSLELRAPKTQYF.

This clonotype was counted many times. This beta chain appears as a stray read in a library generated for alpha chains; its size is not informative. This sequence joins TRBV9 and TRBJ2-1; D is ambiguous. The CDR3 covers 15 residues. Between the trimmed V and J ends, which lost 1 base and 1 base, there was a span of 9 bases. The germline V gene encodes CDR1 SGDLS and CDR2 YYNGEE. CDR3 coding DNA: TGTGCCAGCAGCGTAAATCCTGGTTCCTACAATGAGCAGTTCTTC. This encodes CASSVNPGSYNEQFF.

Ten or more counts support this clonotype. The library was built for alpha chains, so this beta chain is an off-target read and its size means little. The CDR3 is CSAGTRAYNEQFF. CDR3 DNA sequence: TGCAGTGCTGGGACTAGGGCCTACAATGAGCAGTTCTTC. This rearrangement joins TRBV20-1 to TRBJ2-1; the match to TRBD2 covers 8 bases. Germline lookup yields CDR1 DFQATT and CDR2 SNEGSKA (reference sequence). Losses at the gene ends were 5 bases for V and 2 bases for J; bases not matched to a gene: 2. The CDR3 consists of 13 residues.

At least ten counts were recorded for this clonotype. Because this beta chain is a stray read in a library intended to capture alpha chains, its abundance should not be given much weight. J is TRBJ1-1 and V is TRBV2; D call uncertain. Looked up from germline, CDR1 is SNHLY and CDR2 is FYNNEI. This CDR3 contains 16 residues. Trimming cost V 0 bases and J 0 bases, with 11 bases left between them. The CDR3 sequence: CASSEAGGSLNTEAFF. The CDR3 DNA sequence: TGTGCCAGCAGTGAAGCGGGCGGCTCCTTGAACACTGAAGCTTTCTTT.

This clonotype was counted ten times or more. A library prepared for alpha chains yielded this beta chain as an off-target read; its size is of little meaning. The J gene is TRBJ2-1, the V gene TRBV7-2; D not resolved. Germline V lookup: CDR1 SGHTA, CDR2 FQGNSA. The germline V and J ends were trimmed by 1 base and 9 bases, with 13 bases remaining between them. The CDR3 loop spans 14 amino acids. The CDR3 nucleotides read TGTGCCAGCAGCTTAGTTTACGAGTACGGTGAGCAGTTCTTC. Translated, it gives CASSLVYEYGEQFF.

This clonotype was counted at least ten times. Being off target in a library aimed at alpha chains, this beta chain has a size of little meaning. The chain employs TRBV28 and TRBJ1-4, with TRBD1 as a possible D gene (6 bases). The CDR3 has 15 amino acids. Germline loops: CDR1 MDHEN, CDR2 SYDVKM. The V end lost 6 bases, the J end lost 4 bases, and 15 bases lay between the germline ends. CDR3 bases: TGTGCCAGCAGCCCCCGACAGGTCCTTAATGAAAAACTGTTTTTT. Protein sequence: CASSPRQVLNEKLFF.

For this clonotype: The library was built for alpha chains, so this beta chain is an off-target read and its size means little. The V gene is TRBV20-1, the J gene TRBJ1-1, with D tentatively TRBD1 (6 bases). Germline-derived CDR1 and CDR2 are DFQATT and SNEGSKA (reference sequence). The CDR3 extends over 12 amino acids. Trimming removed 6 bases at V and 0 bases at J, with 8 bases between. For the CDR3, the DNA is TGCAGTGCGAACAGGGTGAACACTGAAGCTTTCTTT. The encoded protein is CSANRVNTEAFF.